This passage covers 20 T cell receptor beta chains from one sample sequenced in a study of T cell changes during pregnancy in multiple sclerosis. Repertoires were generated with immunoSEQ multiplex PCR, while TCRdb's copy carries only in-frame clones and drops some. The table records 40,000 to 45,000 clones, roughly nine tenths of them present only once. The sample consisted of CD4+ T cells from peripheral blood mononuclear cells, taken in the first trimester of pregnancy. Receptor source: a female donor with multiple sclerosis, enrolled in a pregnancy study.

This rearrangement joins TRBV19 to TRBJ2-7; TRBD2 matches 15 bases. V was pared by 3 bases and J by 2 bases, with 14 bases of the junction left unmatched. CDR1 and CDR2 (germline): LNHDA, SQIVND (reference sequence). This CDR3 is 20 amino acids long. The CDR3 bases are TGTGCCAGTAGTATCTCCGGAGGGCCGGGACTAGCGGGAGGTCCCTACGAGCAGTACTTC. This codes for CASSISGGPGLAGGPYEQYF.

V usage is TRBV5-5 and J usage is TRBJ2-7; perhaps TRBD1 as D (6 bases). V shed 2 bases and J shed 0 bases, with 9 bases lying between them. Germline loops: CDR1 SGHKS, CDR2 YYEKEE (reference sequence). There are 14 residues in the CDR3. As DNA, the CDR3 is TGTGCCAGCAGCTTCCAGGGGAGCTCCTACGAGCAGTACTTC. It specifies CASSFQGSSYEQYF.

The chain uses TRBV6-1 and TRBJ2-1, with TRBD2 identical over 8 bases. J lost 4 bases, V lost 0 bases, and 2 bases had no gene match. This CDR3 spans 15 amino acids. CDR1 is MNHNS and CDR2 is SASEGT in the germline V gene. CDR3 sequence (DNA): TGTGCCAGCAGTGAAGCCGGGACTAGTTACAATGAGCAGTTCTTC. Its protein product is CASSEAGTSYNEQFF.

The chain is built from TRBV7-9 and TRBJ2-5, with 11 nucleotides matching TRBD2. The germline CDR1 and CDR2 sequences are SEHNR and FQNEAQ (reference sequence). CDR3 size: 16 residues. Losses at the gene ends were 5 bases for V and 5 bases for J; bases not matched to a gene: 10. The CDR3 region is CASSQGLAVSRETQYF. The DNA for the CDR3 is TGTGCCAGCAGCCAGGGACTAGCGGTGTCGAGGGAGACCCAGTACTTC.

A single count supports this clone. This chain uses TRBV11-2 with TRBJ2-2; D possibly corresponds to TRBD1 (6 bases). The CDR3 has 16 residues. The germline V gene encodes CDR1 SGHAT and CDR2 FQNNGV. V lost 2 bases and J lost 4, with 14 bases in between. The CDR3 reads CASSLFTGSGTGELFF. CDR3 coding DNA: TGTGCCAGCAGCTTATTTACAGGGTCGGGCACCGGGGAGCTGTTTTTT.

J is TRBJ1-4 and V is TRBV25-1; 8 bases are a match to TRBD1. CDR3 length equals 17 residues. Germline values: CDR1 MGHDK, CDR2 SYGVNS. The ends lost 5 bases at V and 3 bases at J; junction bases unmatched: 11. This CDR3 reads CASSQTGQGFSNEKLFF. Here the CDR3 DNA reads TGTGCCAGCAGTCAAACCGGACAGGGTTTTTCTAATGAAAAACTGTTTTTT.

This clone was recorded only once. The J gene is TRBJ2-3, the V gene TRBV19, with 8 bases matching TRBD1. The CDR3 has 16 residues. Trimming took 6 bases from V and 6 from J; bases not matched to a gene: 14. Germline CDR1 reads LNHDA; CDR2 reads SQIVND (reference sequence). CDR3 protein: CASRNPGGQEADTQYF. Here the CDR3 DNA reads TGTGCCAGTAGGAACCCCGGGGGACAGGAGGCCGATACGCAGTATTTT.

The chain recombines TRBV12-5 with TRBJ1-1, with D perhaps TRBD1 (6 bases). V was cut by 1 base and J by 4 bases, with 10 bases left in between. Germline V gene lookup returns CDR1 LGHNT and CDR2 FRNRAP. The CDR3 loop spans 14 amino acids. The DNA of the CDR3 is TGTGCTAGTGGTTTGGAACAGGGCGCCACTGAAGCTTTCTTT. As protein: CASGLEQGATEAFF.

CDR3 bases: TGTGCCAGTAGTATAATGGGACAGGTTAACGTCCTGACTTTC. As protein: CASSIMGQVNVLTF. V gene TRBV19 combines with J gene TRBJ2-6, with TRBD1 matching over 8 bases. The J segment lost 10 bases and the V segment lost 2 bases, leaving 4 bases of the junction unmatched. Germline V gene data show CDR1 as LNHDA and CDR2 as SQIVND (reference sequence). The CDR3 is 14 amino acids.

The chain couples TRBV28 to TRBJ1-1; 10 bases line up with TRBD1. Germline assignment: CDR1 MDHEN and CDR2 SYDVKM. The CDR3 is 15 amino acids. Trimming removed 5 bases from V and 4 bases from J; junction bases left unmatched: 7. The DNA of the CDR3 is TGTGCCAGCAGTCCCATCGACAGGGGGCCCACTGAAGCTTTCTTT. Protein sequence: CASSPIDRGPTEAFF.

This chain connects TRBV9 to TRBJ2-7; 14 bases fit TRBD2. Germline trimming cut 4 bases from V and 1 base from J; bases unmatched to any gene: 13. The germline V gene has CDR1 SGDLS and CDR2 YYNGEE. This CDR3 has 19 amino acids. CDR3 DNA sequence: TGTGCCAGCAGCCCCGGACTAGCGGGAGGCCGAGAAGGTTCCTACGAGCAGTACTTC. It codes for CASSPGLAGGREGSYEQYF. Combining the CDR3 with reference TRBV9 and TRBJ2-7 gives the whole variable domain DSGVTQTPKHLITATGQRVTLRCSPRSGDLSVYWYQQSLDQGLQFLIQYYNGEERAKGNILERFSAQQFPDLHSELNLSSLELGDSALYFCASSPGLAGGREGSYEQYFGPGTRLTVT.

The chain is built from TRBV29-1 and TRBJ2-3; 8 nucleotides align to TRBD1. Germline V gene data show CDR1 as SQVTM and CDR2 as ANQGSEA. The CDR3 is 15 amino acids. Trimming at V came to 4 bases and at J to 2 bases, leaving 8 bases not matched to a gene. This CDR3 is CSVGRGQAITDTQYF. CDR3 DNA sequence: TGCAGCGTTGGCCGGGGACAGGCAATCACAGATACGCAGTATTTT.

On this clone itself: Other nucleotide sequences in the sample specify the same CDR3. V is TRBV6-6 and J is TRBJ2-5; no definite D call. The germline V gene has CDR1 MNHNY and CDR2 SVGAGI (reference sequence). Trimming removed 2 bases from V and 4 bases from J, with 8 bases in between. The CDR3 loop spans 13 amino acids. CDR3 coding DNA: TGTGCCAGCAGTTACGACTTAGGAGAGACCCAGTACTTC. Protein: CASSYDLGETQYF.

This rearrangement joins TRBV5-4 to TRBJ2-3, with TRBD2 matching over 10 bases. Germline assignment: CDR1 SGHNT and CDR2 YYREEE (reference sequence). V was pared by 4 bases and J by 2 bases, with 7 bases of the junction left unmatched. CDR3 length: 16 amino acids. In nucleotides, the CDR3 is TGTGCCAGCAGCGAAGGACTAGCGGTGATCACAGATACGCAGTATTTT. Translating it yields CASSEGLAVITDTQYF. Full variable domain (outside the CDR3, taken from reference TRBV5-4 and TRBJ2-3): ETGVTQSPTHLIKTRGQQVTLRCSSQSGHNTVSWYQQALGQGPQFIFQYYREEENGRGNFPPRFSGLQFPNYSSELNVNALELDDSALYLCASSEGLAVITDTQYFGPGTRLTVL.

This chain connects TRBV9 to TRBJ2-6; TRBD1 matches at 7 bases. The CDR3 length is 16 residues. V lost 2 bases, J lost 4 bases, and 6 bases stayed unmatched. The germline CDR1 and CDR2 sequences are SGDLS and YYNGEE. Here the CDR3 reads CASSVSGGAGANVLTF. DNA of the CDR3: TGTGCCAGCAGCGTTTCAGGGGGAGCCGGGGCCAACGTCCTGACTTTC.

This clone came up once. V is TRBV5-1 and J is TRBJ2-2; TRBD2 might be the D (5 bases). V lost 5 bases and J 1 base, leaving 9 bases between the germline ends. Germline V gene data show CDR1 as SGHRS and CDR2 as YFSETQ. CDR3 length equals 14 residues. Here the CDR3 DNA reads TGCGCCAGCAGGGTGGGAGTGAACACCGGGGAGCTGTTTTTT. This sequence encodes CASRVGVNTGELFF.

V is TRBV7-2 and J is TRBJ2-7; D possibly corresponds to TRBD2 (6 bases). Germline loops: CDR1 SGHTA, CDR2 FQGNSA. The CDR3 covers 13 residues. V was shortened by 1 base and J by 12 bases, with 16 bases between the two germline ends. The chain's CDR3 is CASSLGRGGVGYF. The CDR3, as DNA: TGTGCCAGCAGCTTAGGGAGGGGCGGGGTAGGGTACTTC.

V is TRBV6-5 and J is TRBJ2-3; tentative D call: TRBD1 (6 bases). There are 12 residues in the CDR3. The V and J ends lost 6 bases and 5 bases respectively, with 9 bases between them. The germline V gene has CDR1 MNHEY and CDR2 SVGAGI. In DNA, the CDR3 is TGTGCCAGCAGAACAGGGATAGATACGCAGTATTTT. Translation gives CASRTGIDTQYF.

The CDR3 is CASSLGETPSTDTQYF. The CDR3 region has the DNA TGTGCCAGCAGCTTAGGAGAAACCCCTAGCACAGATACGCAGTATTTT. The chain recombines TRBV11-2 with TRBJ2-3; D call uncertain. V lost 1 base and J lost 0, with 11 bases in between. CDR1 is SGHAT and CDR2 is FQNNGV in the germline V gene. The CDR3 covers 16 residues.

The chain is built from TRBV6-1 and TRBJ2-2; the D gene is possibly TRBD2 (5 bases). Per the germline V gene, CDR1 is MNHNS and CDR2 is SASEGT. Deletions cut 1 base from V and 8 bases from J, with 8 bases between. The CDR3 has 13 residues. The CDR3 loop reads CASSEGLSGELFF. As DNA, the CDR3 is TGTGCCAGCAGTGAAGGACTATCAGGGGAGCTGTTTTTT.